Here is one TCR beta chain with its context. Authors' methods: Cell counts per sample came from amplifying reference gene primers. Sequencing used immunoSEQ multiplex PCR; TCRdb keeps in-frame clones, though not all of them. That table furnishes V, J and clone size, whereas the DNA furnished D and trimming. The sample lists about 160,000 clones, 80% to 90% occurring once. This entry belongs to a study of blood T cell repertoires in COVID-19. Study-wide background: Donors in the United States, Italy and Spain gave samples during acute or convalescent COVID-19. Sources were T cells, B-cell-depleted T cells, or PBMCs; the material itself was cDNA or gDNA.

Germline V gene data show CDR1 as MNHNS and CDR2 as SASEGT. V gave up 2 bases and J gave up 2 bases; unmatched junction bases: 6. This CDR3 contains 16 residues. V and J are TRBV6-1 and TRBJ2-3; 8 bases agree with TRBD2. This TCR came from a woman aged 55-69 years who had recovered from COVID-19. Sequenced sample: peripheral blood. The CDR3 loop is CASSEFPAGDTDTQYF. In nucleotides, the CDR3 is TGTGCCAGCAGTGAATTCCCAGCGGGGGACACAGATACGCAGTATTTT.